A single sample gave rise to the 12 T cell receptor beta chains below, sequenced in a study of blood T cell repertoires in COVID-19 (dated by TCRdb to between 2020 and 2021). The library was generated by the immunoSEQ multiplex PCR assay. TCRdb re-hosts the immuneACCESS table, in-frame sequences only. Its copies lack some clones; in the studies checked, an unresolved V gene accounts for under half of them, and the cause for the rest is not known. The sample records 65,000 to 90,000 clones, approximately 86% of which are singletons. The top ten clones comprise about 6% of the sample. The material sequenced was peripheral blood. Receptors were obtained from an elderly man with COVID-19, enrolled during active disease.

This sequence joins TRBV4-2 and TRBJ1-2; 7 positions agree with TRBD1. J was trimmed by 3 bases and V by 2 bases; bases with no gene match: 12. CDR3 size: 17 residues. Per the germline V gene, CDR1 is LGHNA and CDR2 is YNFKEQ. The CDR3 sequence is CASSQTADRLLHYGYTF. CDR3 in DNA: TGTGCCAGCAGCCAAACCGCGGACAGGTTACTTCACTATGGCTACACCTTC.

In nucleotides, the CDR3 is TGTGCCAGCAGCTTGGCGGCCGTCAGGGGTAATGAAAAACTGTTTTTT. Its protein product is CASSLAAVRGNEKLFF. The chain links TRBV5-6 to TRBJ1-4; TRBD1 is a possible D gene (6 bases). CDR3 size: 16 residues. V lost 0 bases and J lost 4, with 13 bases in between. The germline CDR1 and CDR2 sequences are SGHDT and YYEEEE. Complete variable domain (other parts from reference TRBV5-6 and TRBJ1-4): DAGVTQSPTHLIKTRGQQVTLRCSPKSGHDTVSWYQQALGQGPQFIFQYYEEEERQRGNFPDRFSGHQFPNYSSELNVNALLLGDSALYLCASSLAAVRGNEKLFFGSGTQLSVL.

A word on this clone: The sample carries other DNA sequences with the same CDR3. The rearrangement links TRBV6-1 to TRBJ1-1, with D possibly matching TRBD1 (5 bases). The CDR3 covers 15 residues. The V end was cut by 2 bases, the J end by 3 bases, with 13 bases between. Looked up from germline, CDR1 is MNHNS and CDR2 is SASEGT. CDR3 in DNA: TGTGCCAGCAGTGAATTGGGACGGGGGGACACTGAAGCTTTCTTT. Protein product: CASSELGRGDTEAFF.

This clone occurred once. The chain combines TRBV5-5 with TRBJ2-7; 9 positions match TRBD1. Per the germline V gene, CDR1 is SGHKS and CDR2 is YYEKEE (reference sequence). The CDR3 sequence is 14 residues long. The junction had 3 bases not matched to a gene; V was cut back by 5 bases and J by 0 bases. The CDR3 protein is CASRTGGSSYEQYF. The CDR3 DNA is TGTGCCAGCAGGACAGGGGGTAGCTCCTACGAGCAGTACTTC.

The CDR3 sequence: CASSLSTGGQPQHF. For the CDR3, the DNA is TGTGCCAGCAGCTTATCGACAGGGGGCCAGCCCCAGCATTTT. The rearrangement uses TRBV7-2 and TRBJ1-5, with 10 bases fitting TRBD1. The V and J ends lost 2 bases and 7 bases, in that order; junction bases with no gene match: 2. The length of the CDR3 is 14 residues. Germline V gene sequence: CDR1 SGHTA, CDR2 FQGNSA.

A few counts support this clone. The chain uses TRBV2 and TRBJ2-7; unclear D gene. The CDR3 has 12 amino acids. The V gene lost 4 bases and the J gene lost 1 base, with 5 bases spanning the gap. Germline V gene sequence: CDR1 SNHLY, CDR2 FYNNEI. The CDR3 protein is CASSAVSYEQYF. CDR3 bases: TGTGCCAGCAGTGCCGTATCCTACGAGCAGTACTTC.

The chain links TRBV19 to TRBJ2-3, with D possibly being TRBD2 (6 bases). The V gene lost 5 bases and the J gene lost 2 bases, with 17 bases spanning the gap. The CDR3 extends over 16 amino acids. Germline values: CDR1 LNHDA, CDR2 SQIVND (reference sequence). Here the CDR3 reads CASSPQVGGVTDTQYF. For the CDR3, the DNA is TGTGCCAGTAGTCCCCAGGTCGGCGGGGTCACAGATACGCAGTATTTT. Combining the CDR3 with reference TRBV19 and TRBJ2-3 gives the whole variable domain DGGITQSPKYLFRKEGQNVTLSCEQNLNHDAMYWYRQDPGQGLRLIYYSQIVNDFQKGDIAEGYSVSREKKESFPLTVTSAQKNPTAFYLCASSPQVGGVTDTQYFGPGTRLTVL.

This sequence joins TRBV15 and TRBJ1-4, with D maybe TRBD1 (6 bases). CDR1 and CDR2 from the germline V gene are LNHNV and YYDKDF (reference sequence). Trimming stripped 0 bases from V and 0 bases from J, with 8 bases between. The CDR3 length is 16 residues. The CDR3 here is CATSRDRTATNEKLFF. The CDR3 DNA follows: TGTGCCACCAGCAGAGATCGGACAGCAACTAATGAAAAACTGTTTTTT.

The chain recombines TRBV28 with TRBJ2-1; D may be TRBD1 (7 bases). The CDR3 totals 14 residues. Germline V gene sequence: CDR1 MDHEN, CDR2 SYDVKM. V gave up 6 bases and J gave up 5 bases, with 14 bases separating them. As DNA, the CDR3 is TGTGCCAGCAGCCCGGCGGGGACAGACAATGAGCAGTTCTTC. Translation gives CASSPAGTDNEQFF.

The chain joins TRBV7-9 to TRBJ2-7, with D maybe TRBD1 (5 bases). The CDR3 sequence is 15 residues long. Germline V gene lookup returns CDR1 SEHNR and CDR2 FQNEAQ (reference sequence). Trimming left V 4 bases short and J 3 bases short, with 16 bases between. This CDR3 is CASSSDRDRHYEQYF. The CDR3 bases are TGTGCCAGCAGCTCAGACCGAGACAGACACTACGAGCAGTACTTC.

The count of this clone is one. The V and J genes are TRBV6-2 or TRBV6-3 and TRBJ1-5; D gene ambiguous. The CDR3 runs 16 residues. Germline lookup yields CDR1 MNHEY and CDR2 SVGEGT. The V gene lost 1 base and the J gene lost 2 bases, with 12 bases spanning the gap. The CDR3 DNA is TGTGCCAGCAGTTACTTCCAGGACTGGGGCAATCAGCCCCAGCATTTT. Translation gives CASSYFQDWGNQPQHF.

This chain links TRBV7-8 with TRBJ2-7; D remains ambiguous. Germline CDR1 is SGHVS and CDR2 is FQNEAQ. This CDR3 region has 11 residues. V was cut by 5 bases and J by 4 bases, with 6 bases left in between. The CDR3 region has the DNA TGTGCCAGCAGCGTCAGGTACGAGCAGTACTTC. Translated, it gives CASSVRYEQYF.